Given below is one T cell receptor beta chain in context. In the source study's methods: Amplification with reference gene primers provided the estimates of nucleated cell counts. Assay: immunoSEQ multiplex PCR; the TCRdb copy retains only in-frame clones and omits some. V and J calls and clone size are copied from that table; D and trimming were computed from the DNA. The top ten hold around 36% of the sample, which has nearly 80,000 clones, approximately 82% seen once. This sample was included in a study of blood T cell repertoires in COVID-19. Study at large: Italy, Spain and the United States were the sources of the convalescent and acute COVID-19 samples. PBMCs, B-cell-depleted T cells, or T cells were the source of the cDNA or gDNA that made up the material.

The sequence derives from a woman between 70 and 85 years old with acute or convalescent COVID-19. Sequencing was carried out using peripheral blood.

The CDR3 protein is CASSYSAKTGPMGDQPQHF. In DNA form, the CDR3 reads TGTGCCAGCAGTTACTCCGCCAAGACAGGTCCTATGGGCGATCAGCCCCAGCATTTT. The rearrangement joins TRBV6-2 or TRBV6-3 to TRBJ1-5; D might be TRBD1 (6 bases). Germline V gene lookup returns CDR1 MNHEY and CDR2 SVGEGT. The CDR3 has 19 residues. Trimming left V 0 bases short and J 5 bases short, with 23 bases between.